This T cell receptor (beta chain) derives from a study of blood T cell repertoires in COVID-19. Study information: Samples of COVID-19 (acute and convalescent) were obtained from the United States, Italy and Spain. Sample material is recorded as cDNA or gDNA derived from T cells, B-cell-depleted T cells, or PBMCs.

Authors' data handling: Reference gene primer amplification gave nucleated cell count estimates. Data came from immunoSEQ multiplex PCR; TCRdb stores just in-frame clones and leaves some out. V and J calls and clone size follow that table, whereas D and trimming were derived from the DNA. This repertoire shows 250,000 to 300,000 clones, more than 75% found once; its top ten account for about 2.1%. The study recruited people aged about 18 to 90 years across roughly 23 US areas. The sequencing sample was made of PBMCs or T cells enriched from blood (not recorded which). The source of this sequence is a woman in her forties with acute COVID-19.

The CDR3 coding sequence is TGTGCCACCAGTGCCCAGGGGACAGGGCGGACCGGGGAGCTGTTTTTT. This gives the protein CATSAQGTGRTGELFF. The chain employs TRBV24-1 and TRBJ2-2; 9 bases align to TRBD1. The J segment lost 5 bases and the V segment lost 5 bases, leaving 8 bases of the junction unmatched. Germline V lookup: CDR1 KGHDR, CDR2 SFDVKD. The CDR3 has 16 residues.